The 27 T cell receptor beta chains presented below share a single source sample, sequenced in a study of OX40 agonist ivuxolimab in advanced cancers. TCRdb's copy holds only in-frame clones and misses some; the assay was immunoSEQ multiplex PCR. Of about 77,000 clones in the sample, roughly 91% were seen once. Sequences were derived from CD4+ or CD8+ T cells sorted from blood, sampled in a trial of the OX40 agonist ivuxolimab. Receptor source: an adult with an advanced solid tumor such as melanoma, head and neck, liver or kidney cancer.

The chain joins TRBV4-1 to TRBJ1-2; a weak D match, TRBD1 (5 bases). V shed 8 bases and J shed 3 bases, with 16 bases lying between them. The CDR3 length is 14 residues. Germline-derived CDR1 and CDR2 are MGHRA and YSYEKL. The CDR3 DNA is TGCGCCAGCGCCTCTGGGGGAGGGGACTATGGCTACACCTTC. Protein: CASASGGGDYGYTF.

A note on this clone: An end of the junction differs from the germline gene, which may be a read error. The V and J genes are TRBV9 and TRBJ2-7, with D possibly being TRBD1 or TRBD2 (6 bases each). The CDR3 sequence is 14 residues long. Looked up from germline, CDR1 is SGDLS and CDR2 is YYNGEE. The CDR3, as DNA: TGTGCCAGCAGCCCCAGGAGGGGGTCCTCCGAGCAGTACTTC. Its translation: CASSPRRGSSEQYF.

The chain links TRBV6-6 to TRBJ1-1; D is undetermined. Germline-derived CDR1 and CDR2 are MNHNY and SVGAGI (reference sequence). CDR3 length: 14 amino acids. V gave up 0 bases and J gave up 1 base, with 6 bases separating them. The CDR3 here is CASSYSVQNTEAFF. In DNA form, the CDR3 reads TGTGCCAGCAGTTACTCGGTCCAGAACACTGAAGCTTTCTTT.

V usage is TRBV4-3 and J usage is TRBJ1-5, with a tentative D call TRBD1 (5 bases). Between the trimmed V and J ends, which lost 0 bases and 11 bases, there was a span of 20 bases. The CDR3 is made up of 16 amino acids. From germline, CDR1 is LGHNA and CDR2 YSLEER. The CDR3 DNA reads TGCGCCAGCAGCCAAGATCTAACTGACAGTAGTCCGACCCAGCATTTT. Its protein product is CASSQDLTDSSPTQHF.

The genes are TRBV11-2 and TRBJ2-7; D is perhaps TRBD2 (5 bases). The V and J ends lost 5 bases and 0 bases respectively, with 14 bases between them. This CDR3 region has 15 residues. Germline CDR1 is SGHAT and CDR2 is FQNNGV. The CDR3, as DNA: TGTGCCAGCAGCAAAGCCACCGGGGTCTCCTACGAGCAGTACTTC. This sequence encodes CASSKATGVSYEQYF.

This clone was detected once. In nucleotides, the CDR3 is TGTGCCAGCAGCTTAGTAAGTTCGCAGGTAGCCAAAAACATTCAGTACTTC. Translating gives CASSLVSSQVAKNIQYF. This sequence joins TRBV7-2 and TRBJ2-4; D not certain. CDR1 and CDR2 (germline): SGHTA, FQGNSA. Trimming shortened V by 1 base and J by 0 bases, and 13 bases separated the two germline ends. CDR3 length equals 17 residues.

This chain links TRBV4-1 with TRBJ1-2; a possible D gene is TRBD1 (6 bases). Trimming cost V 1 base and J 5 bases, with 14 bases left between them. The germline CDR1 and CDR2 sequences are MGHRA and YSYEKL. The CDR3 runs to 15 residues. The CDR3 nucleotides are TGCGCCAGCAGCCAAGCAGGGGTAACAGGTTATGGCTACACCTTC. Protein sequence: CASSQAGVTGYGYTF.

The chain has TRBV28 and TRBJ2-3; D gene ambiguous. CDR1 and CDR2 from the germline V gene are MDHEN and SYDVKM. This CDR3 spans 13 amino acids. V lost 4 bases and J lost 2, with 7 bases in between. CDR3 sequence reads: CASSSYLTDTQYF. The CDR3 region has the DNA TGTGCCAGCAGTTCATACCTCACAGATACGCAGTATTTT.

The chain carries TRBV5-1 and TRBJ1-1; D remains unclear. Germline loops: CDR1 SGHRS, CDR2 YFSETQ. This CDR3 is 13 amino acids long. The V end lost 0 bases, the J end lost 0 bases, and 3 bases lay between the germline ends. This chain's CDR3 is CASSLDLNTEAFF. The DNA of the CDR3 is TGCGCCAGCAGCTTGGATCTGAACACTGAAGCTTTCTTT.

The CDR3 reads CASSLTGSYEQYF. As DNA, the CDR3 is TGTGCCAGCAGTCTGACGGGCTCCTACGAGCAGTACTTC. This rearrangement joins TRBV6-5 to TRBJ2-7; no definite D call. The CDR3 loop spans 13 amino acids. The V end was cut by 5 bases, the J end by 0 bases, with 8 bases between. CDR1 is MNHEY and CDR2 is SVGAGI in the germline V gene.

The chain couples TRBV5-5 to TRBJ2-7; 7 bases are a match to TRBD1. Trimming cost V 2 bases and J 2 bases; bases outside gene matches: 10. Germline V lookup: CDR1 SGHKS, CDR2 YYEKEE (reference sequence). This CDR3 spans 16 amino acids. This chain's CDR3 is CASSFDAGTEAYEQYF. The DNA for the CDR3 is TGTGCCAGCAGCTTTGACGCTGGGACAGAAGCCTACGAGCAGTACTTC.

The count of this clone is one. CDR3: CASSVDGSGYNEQFF. CDR3 DNA: TGTGCCAGCAGCGTAGACGGTAGCGGTTACAATGAGCAGTTCTTC. The rearrangement uses TRBV9 and TRBJ2-1; D may be TRBD2 (6 bases). CDR1 and CDR2 (germline): SGDLS, YYNGEE. This CDR3 has 15 amino acids. Trimming cost V 0 bases and J 4 bases, with 11 bases left between them.

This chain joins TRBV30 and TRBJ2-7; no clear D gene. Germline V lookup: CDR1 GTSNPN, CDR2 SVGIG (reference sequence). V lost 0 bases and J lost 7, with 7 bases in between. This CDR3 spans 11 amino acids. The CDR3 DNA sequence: TGTGCCTGGAGTGTACTAAAGGAGCAGTACTTC. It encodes CAWSVLKEQYF.

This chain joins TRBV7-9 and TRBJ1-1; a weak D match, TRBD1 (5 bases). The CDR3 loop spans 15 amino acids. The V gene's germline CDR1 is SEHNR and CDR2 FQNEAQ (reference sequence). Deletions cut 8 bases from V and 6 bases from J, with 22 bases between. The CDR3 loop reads CASLGTIHRGAEAFF. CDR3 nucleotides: TGTGCCAGCCTCGGGACGATCCACCGGGGGGCTGAAGCTTTCTTT.

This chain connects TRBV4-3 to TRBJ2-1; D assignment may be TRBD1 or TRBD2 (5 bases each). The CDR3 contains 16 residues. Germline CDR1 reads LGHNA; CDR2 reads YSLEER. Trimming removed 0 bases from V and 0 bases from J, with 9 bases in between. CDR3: CASSQDRDPSYNEQFF. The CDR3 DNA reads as TGCGCCAGCAGCCAAGATAGGGACCCCTCCTACAATGAGCAGTTCTTC.

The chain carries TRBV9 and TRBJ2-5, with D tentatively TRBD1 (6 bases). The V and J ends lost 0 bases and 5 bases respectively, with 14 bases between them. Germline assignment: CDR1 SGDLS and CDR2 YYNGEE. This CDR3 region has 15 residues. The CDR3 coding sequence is TGTGCCAGCAGCGTAGGGGACAACTGGGGGGAGACCCAGTACTTC. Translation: CASSVGDNWGETQYF.

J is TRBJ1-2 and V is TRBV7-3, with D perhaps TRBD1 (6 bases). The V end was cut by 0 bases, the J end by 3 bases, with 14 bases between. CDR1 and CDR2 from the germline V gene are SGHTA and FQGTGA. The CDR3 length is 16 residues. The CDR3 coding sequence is TGTGCCAGCAGCTTAACGGGGGCAGGTATCGACTATGGCTACACCTTC. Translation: CASSLTGAGIDYGYTF.

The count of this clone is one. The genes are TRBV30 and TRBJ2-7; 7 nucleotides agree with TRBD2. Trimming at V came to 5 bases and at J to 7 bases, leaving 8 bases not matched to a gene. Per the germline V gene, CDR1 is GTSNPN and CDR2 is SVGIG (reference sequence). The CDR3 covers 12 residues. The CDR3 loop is CAWGRESREQYF. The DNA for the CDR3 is TGTGCCTGGGGGCGGGAGTCTCGGGAGCAGTACTTC.

The CDR3 reads CASKIGADTQYF. CDR3 nucleotides: TGTGCCAGCAAAATCGGGGCAGATACGCAGTATTTT. The chain has TRBV2 and TRBJ2-3; D is possibly TRBD2 (5 bases). Germline assignment: CDR1 SNHLY and CDR2 FYNNEI. The V end was cut by 7 bases, the J end by 4 bases, with 9 bases between. The CDR3 is made up of 12 amino acids.

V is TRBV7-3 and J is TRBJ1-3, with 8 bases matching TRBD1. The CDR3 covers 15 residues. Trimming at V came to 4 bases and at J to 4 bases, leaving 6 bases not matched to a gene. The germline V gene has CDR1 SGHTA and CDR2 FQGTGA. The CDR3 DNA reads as TGTGCCAGCAGCTCGACAGGGGCGCCCGGAAACACCATATATTTT. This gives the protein CASSSTGAPGNTIYF. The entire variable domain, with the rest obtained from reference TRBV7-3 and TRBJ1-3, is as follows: GAGVSQTPSNKVTEKGKYVELRCDPISGHTALYWYRQSLGQGPEFLIYFQGTGAADDSGLPNDRFFAVRPEGSVSTLKIQRTERGDSAVYLCASSSTGAPGNTIYFGEGSWLTVV.

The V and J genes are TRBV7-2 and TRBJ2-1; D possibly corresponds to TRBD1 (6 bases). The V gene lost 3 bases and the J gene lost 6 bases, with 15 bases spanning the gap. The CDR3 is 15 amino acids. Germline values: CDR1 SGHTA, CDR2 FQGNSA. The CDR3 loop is CASSFGQGQGNEQFF. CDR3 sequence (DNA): TGTGCCAGCAGCTTCGGTCAGGGGCAGGGCAATGAGCAGTTCTTC.

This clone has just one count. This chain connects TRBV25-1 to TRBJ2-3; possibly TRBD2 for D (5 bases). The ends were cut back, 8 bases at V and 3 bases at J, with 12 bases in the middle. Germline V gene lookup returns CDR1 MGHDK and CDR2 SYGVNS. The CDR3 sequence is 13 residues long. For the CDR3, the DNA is TGTGCCAGCCTACTTGGCGGGACAGATACGCAGTATTTT. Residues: CASLLGGTDTQYF.

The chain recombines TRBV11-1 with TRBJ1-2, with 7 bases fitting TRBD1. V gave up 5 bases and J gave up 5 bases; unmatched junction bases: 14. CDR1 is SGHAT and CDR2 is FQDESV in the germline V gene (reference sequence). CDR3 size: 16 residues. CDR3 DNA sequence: TGTGCCAGCAGCCCAAACGGCCGTGCAGGGGGGTATGGCTACACCTTC. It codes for CASSPNGRAGGYGYTF.

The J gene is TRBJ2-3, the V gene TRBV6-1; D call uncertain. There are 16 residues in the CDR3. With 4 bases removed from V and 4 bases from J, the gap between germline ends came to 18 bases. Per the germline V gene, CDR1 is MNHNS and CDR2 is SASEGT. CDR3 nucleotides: TGTGCCAGCAGTGTCTCGTCGGGTTCCCCCGCAGATACGCAGTATTTT. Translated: CASSVSSGSPADTQYF.

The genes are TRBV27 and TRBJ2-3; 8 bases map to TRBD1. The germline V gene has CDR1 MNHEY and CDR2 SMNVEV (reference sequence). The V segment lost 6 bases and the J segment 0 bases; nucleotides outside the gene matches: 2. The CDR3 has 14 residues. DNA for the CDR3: TGTGCCAGCAGGGACAGGGCTAGCACAGATACGCAGTATTTT. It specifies CASRDRASTDTQYF.

CDR3: CASSMREGAGNTIYF. The CDR3, as DNA: TGTGCCAGTAGTATGAGGGAAGGCGCTGGAAACACCATATATTTT. The gene calls are TRBV19 and TRBJ1-3; D remains unclear. CDR3 length: 15 amino acids. Germline-derived CDR1 and CDR2 are LNHDA and SQIVND (reference sequence). V lost 3 bases, J lost 2 bases, and 11 bases lay in between.

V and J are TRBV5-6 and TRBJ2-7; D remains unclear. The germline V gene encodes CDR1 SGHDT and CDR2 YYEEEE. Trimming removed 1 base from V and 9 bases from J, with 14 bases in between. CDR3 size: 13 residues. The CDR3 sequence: CASSLKVVPGQYF. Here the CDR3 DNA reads TGTGCCAGCAGCTTGAAGGTAGTCCCAGGGCAGTACTTC.